This passage covers 10 T cell receptor beta chains from one sample sequenced in a study of blood T cell repertoires in COVID-19 (dated by TCRdb to 2018 to 2020). Library preparation was by the immunoSEQ multiplex PCR assay. Entries here come from immuneACCESS through TCRdb and include only in-frame sequences with V and J called. Some clones fail to appear in such tables; in the studies checked, an unresolved V gene covers under half of the shortfall, and the cause of the remainder is unknown. The sample table holds 30,000 to 40,000 clones, of which around nine tenths were seen once. The ten largest clones capture almost 35% of the sample. The sequencing sample was made of peripheral blood. The source is a man between 65 and 85 years old with active COVID-19.

The chain is built from TRBV6-2 or TRBV6-3 and TRBJ1-2; perhaps TRBD1 as D (6 bases). Germline CDR1 MNHEY, CDR2 SVGEGT. V was shortened by 5 bases and J by 10 bases, with 17 bases between the two germline ends. The CDR3 has 13 residues. The CDR3 bases are TGTGCCAGCAGTCCCACCGGGGGGGCAGTCTACACCTTC. Translated: CASSPTGGAVYTF.

V and J are TRBV6-5 and TRBJ2-7; 9 bases are a match to TRBD1. CDR3 size: 15 residues. V shed 6 bases, J shed 2 bases, and the junction held 8 bases outside the gene matches. From germline, CDR1 is MNHEY and CDR2 SVGAGI. CDR3 in DNA: TGTGCCAGCAGCCACCGGGACAGGGTCCCCTACGAGCAGTACTTC. This sequence encodes CASSHRDRVPYEQYF.

The chain recombines TRBV19 with TRBJ2-1, with TRBD2 matching over 10 bases. From germline, CDR1 is LNHDA and CDR2 SQIVND (reference sequence). V was pared by 3 bases and J by 6 bases, with 11 bases of the junction left unmatched. The CDR3 sequence is 17 residues long. In DNA form, the CDR3 reads TGTGCCAGTAGTATGGCGGCTAGCGGGGGCCCCTCCAATGAGCAGTTCTTC. Its translation: CASSMAASGGPSNEQFF.

The genes are TRBV12-3 or TRBV12-4 and TRBJ2-4; TRBD2 aligns across 11 bases. Trimming took 6 bases from V and 15 from J; bases not matched to a gene: 7. This CDR3 comprises 12 residues. In nucleotides, the CDR3 is TGTGCCAGCAGAGATGGGACTAGCGGATTGTACTTC. Translated: CASRDGTSGLYF.

The chain couples TRBV19 to TRBJ2-2; 7 bases match TRBD2. Germline values: CDR1 LNHDA, CDR2 SQIVND (reference sequence). The CDR3 extends over 13 amino acids. V dropped 6 bases and J dropped 6; count of bases not matched to a gene: 4. CDR3 nucleotides: TGTGCCAGTAGCATGGCGGGGGCCGGGGAGCTGTTTTTT. Its protein is CASSMAGAGELFF.

This chain uses TRBV18 with TRBJ1-5; 8 nucleotides agree with TRBD1. V shed 5 bases and J 6 bases; nucleotides not matched to a gene: 18. The CDR3 has 18 amino acids. Germline CDR1 is KGHSH and CDR2 is LQKENI. The CDR3 loop reads CASSETGTGLPEGQPQHF. The DNA for the CDR3 is TGTGCCAGCTCAGAGACCGGGACAGGTCTCCCCGAGGGTCAGCCCCAGCATTTT.

The chain has TRBV7-6 and TRBJ2-6; 11 positions agree with TRBD2. The CDR3 is made up of 19 amino acids. Unmatched junction bases numbered 5, after V lost 1 base and J lost 0 bases. Looked up from germline, CDR1 is SGHVS and CDR2 is FNYEAQ. CDR3 nucleotides: TGTGCCAGCAGCTTAGTTAGCGGGAGGGGAAGCTCTGGGGCCAACGTCCTGACTTTC. The encoded protein is CASSLVSGRGSSGANVLTF.

The table lists this clone with a few counts. This rearrangement joins TRBV5-1 to TRBJ1-6; 9 nucleotides agree with TRBD1. Germline CDR1 SGHRS, CDR2 YFSETQ. After removal of 4 bases from V and 6 bases from J, the junction contained 5 bases not matched to a gene. The CDR3 is 15 amino acids. The CDR3 region has the DNA TGCGCCAGCAGCCCCCGGGACAGGGTTAATTCACCCCTCCACTTT. This encodes CASSPRDRVNSPLHF.

The chain is built from TRBV28 and TRBJ1-5; D is perhaps TRBD1 (6 bases). CDR3 size: 15 residues. V was clipped by 5 bases and J by 3 bases, with 14 bases between them. CDR1 is MDHEN, CDR2 SYDVKM, per germline. CDR3 residues: CASSARRQANQPQHF. As DNA, the CDR3 is TGTGCCAGCAGTGCCCGGAGACAGGCCAATCAGCCCCAGCATTTT.

This rearrangement joins TRBV7-7 to TRBJ2-5; 7 bases are shared with TRBD2. In germline, CDR1 is SSHAT, CDR2 FNYEAQ (reference sequence). CDR3 size: 15 residues. V lost 1 base, J lost 3 bases, and 5 bases stayed unmatched. The CDR3 protein is CASSLEGGEEETQYF. The CDR3 bases are TGTGCCAGCAGCTTAGAGGGAGGGGAGGAAGAGACCCAGTACTTC.